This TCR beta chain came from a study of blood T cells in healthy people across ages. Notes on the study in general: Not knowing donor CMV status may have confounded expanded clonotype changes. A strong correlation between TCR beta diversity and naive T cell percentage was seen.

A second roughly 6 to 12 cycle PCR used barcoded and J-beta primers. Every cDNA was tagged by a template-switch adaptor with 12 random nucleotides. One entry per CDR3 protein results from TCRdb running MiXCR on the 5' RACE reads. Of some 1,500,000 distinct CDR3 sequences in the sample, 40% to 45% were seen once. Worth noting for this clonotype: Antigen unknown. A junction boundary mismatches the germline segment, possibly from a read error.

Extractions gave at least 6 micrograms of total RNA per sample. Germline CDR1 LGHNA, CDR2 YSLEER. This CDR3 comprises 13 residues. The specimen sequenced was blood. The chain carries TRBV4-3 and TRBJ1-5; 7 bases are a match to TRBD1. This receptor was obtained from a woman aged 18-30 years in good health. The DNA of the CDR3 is TGCGCCAGCAGCAACCAGGGGGATCAGCCCCTGCATTTT. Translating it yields CASSNQGDQPLHF.